This T cell receptor beta chain stems from a study of identical twins (dated by TCRdb to 2016 to 2017). Study-wide context: To test whether fetal clonotypes persist, this study deep-sequenced TCR alpha and beta repertoires from monozygotic twins, from unrelated adults of various ages, and from cord blood. Replicate twin experiments were performed at different times using different library preparation protocols to rule out contamination. Overall study outcomes, separate from this receptor: In monozygotic twins, recombination models systematically underestimated out-of-frame TCR alpha sharing, but the models matched the sharing seen between unrelated individuals. Zero-insertion analyses could be partly confounded by invariant T cells such as MAIT and iNKT, though diverse VJ usage argued against such confounding for most clonotypes. Because the same donors could not be followed over many years, the conclusions depended on cross-sectional statistical analysis. Fewer insertions were carried by abundant cord blood beta clonotypes; a weaker similar trend was observed in young adult naive repertoires, while no such trend was observed in memory repertoires. Compared with coincidental sharing between unrelated individuals, out-of-frame TCR alpha sequences shared between twins showed an excess of sequences with low generation probability. In beta out-of-frame sequences, excess twin sharing was weaker, because having fewer shared sequences lowered the signal-to-noise ratio.

Sequences SGHAT (CDR1) and FQNNGV (CDR2) are obtained from the germline V gene. The CDR3 starts with the cysteine, ends with the phenylalanine, and has 16 residues. The sequence is cut down to CDR3 DNA, 48 bases in frame from base 1. Libraries were made using 5' RACE. The sequencer listed for this sample is Illumina HiSeq 2000. Template switching added a universal primer binding site, and the final cDNA carried a unique molecular identifier that allowed TCR cDNA molecules to be counted accurately. Specific primers in the conserved constant-segment region were used to synthesize first-strand cDNA for the TCR alpha and beta chains. Each cDNA library was double barcoded, with a SMART-Mk sample barcode plus Illumina barcodes, to control for contamination. TruSeq adapter sequences, together with Illumina sample barcodes, were added in two successive PCR steps. Sequencing of the TCR alpha and beta cDNA libraries was done on the Illumina HiSeq platform using custom primers. The source study handled its data this way. MiGEC was used to process raw reads and extract unique molecular identifiers, and MiXCR was used to find CDR3 positions. Recombination models were inferred per individual with the repgenHMM and IGoR tools using an EM algorithm. The analysis of shared clonotypes was done with the tcR package in R, with sharing normalized by the product of cloneset sizes. Out-of-frame nonproductive sequences were analyzed to study raw recombination free of thymic and clonal selection effects. TCRdb handled the public reads itself, with Q25 trimming in fastp and clone calling in MiXCR, and kept productive beta chains. Identical CDR3 proteins give one entry, which carries the most common genes and DNA. TCRdb, rather than the study authors, made the V and J calls. The sample profile shows around 1.7 million distinct CDR3 sequences; about 32% of them were found once. The ten top clones hold less than 0.35% of the sample.

Turning to this clonotype: What antigen it recognizes has not been identified. The input lacks base qualities; no much larger clone sits a single base away.

All donors were healthy Caucasians. Material for sequencing was cord blood. The receptor chain draws on TRBV11-2 and TRBJ2-1; a stretch of 11 junction bases matches TRBD2. The end of the DNA aligns better with TRBJ2-7, so the J call may be wrong. The receptor's source is a newborn girl in good health. The DNA sequence is given as TGTGCCAGCAGCCCAATAGCGGGGGGGCGATACAATGAGCAGTACTTC. Its protein reads: CASSPIAGGRYNEQYF.